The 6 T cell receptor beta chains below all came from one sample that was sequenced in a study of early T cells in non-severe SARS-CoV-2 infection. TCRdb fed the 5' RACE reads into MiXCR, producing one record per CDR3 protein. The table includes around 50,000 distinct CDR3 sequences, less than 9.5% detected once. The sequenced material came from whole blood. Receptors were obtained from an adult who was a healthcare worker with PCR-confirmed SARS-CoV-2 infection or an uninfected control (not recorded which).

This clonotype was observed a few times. The CDR3: CASSPLYEQYF. The DNA of the CDR3 is TGTGCCAGCAGTCCCCTGTACGAGCAGTACTTC. The rearrangement links TRBV28 to TRBJ2-7; no reliable D call. The CDR3 spans 11 residues. Germline values: CDR1 MDHEN, CDR2 SYDVKM. V was cut by 5 bases and J by 4 bases, with 6 bases left in between.

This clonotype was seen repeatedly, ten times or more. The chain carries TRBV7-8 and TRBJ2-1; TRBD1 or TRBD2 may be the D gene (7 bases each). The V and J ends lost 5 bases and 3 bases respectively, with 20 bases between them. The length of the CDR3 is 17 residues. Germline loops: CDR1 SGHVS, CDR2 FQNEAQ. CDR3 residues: CASSPLGGGFYYNEQFF. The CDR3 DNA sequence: TGTGCCAGCAGCCCGCTGGGAGGGGGCTTTTACTACAATGAGCAGTTCTTC. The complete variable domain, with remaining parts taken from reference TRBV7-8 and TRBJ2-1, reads GAGVSQSPRYKVAKRGQDVALRCDPISGHVSLFWYQQALGQGPEFLTYFQNEAQLDKSGLPSDRFFAERPEGSVSTLKIQRTQQEDSAVYLCASSPLGGGFYYNEQFFGPGTRLTVL.

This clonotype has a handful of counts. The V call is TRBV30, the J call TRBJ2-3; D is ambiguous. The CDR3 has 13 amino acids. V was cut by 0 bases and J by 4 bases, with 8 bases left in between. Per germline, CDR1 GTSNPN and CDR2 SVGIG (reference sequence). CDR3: CAWSVSRADTQYF. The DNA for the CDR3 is TGTGCCTGGAGTGTATCTAGAGCAGATACGCAGTATTTT.

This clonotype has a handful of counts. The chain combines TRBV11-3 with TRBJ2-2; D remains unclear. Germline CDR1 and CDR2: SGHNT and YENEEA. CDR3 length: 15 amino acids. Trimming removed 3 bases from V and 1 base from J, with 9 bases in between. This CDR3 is CASSFSGLNTGELFF. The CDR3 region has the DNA TGTGCCAGCAGCTTTTCAGGTCTGAACACCGGGGAGCTGTTTTTT.

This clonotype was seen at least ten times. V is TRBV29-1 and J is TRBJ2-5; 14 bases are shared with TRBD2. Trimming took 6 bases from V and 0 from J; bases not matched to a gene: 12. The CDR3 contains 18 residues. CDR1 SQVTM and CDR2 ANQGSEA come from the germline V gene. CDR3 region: CSVGTSGSGSLYQETQYF. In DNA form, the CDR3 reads TGCAGCGTGGGGACTAGCGGGAGTGGCTCCCTATACCAAGAGACCCAGTACTTC.

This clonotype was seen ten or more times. The CDR3 reads CASRKRSSVDNEQFF. The DNA of the CDR3 is TGTGCCAGCAGGAAGAGGTCTAGCGTAGACAATGAGCAGTTCTTC. V is TRBV12-3 or TRBV12-4 and J is TRBJ2-1; a weak D match, TRBD2 (6 bases). V lost 6 bases, J lost 5 bases, and 17 bases lay in between. The CDR3 runs to 15 residues.